This record concerns one TCR beta chain sequence. Antigen specificity is unknown. Per germline, CDR1 LNHDA and CDR2 SQIVND (reference sequence). This CDR3 region has 13 residues. Trimming pared 6 bases from V and 3 bases from J, leaving 11 bases between. The sample originates from a study of immune heterogeneity within non-small cell lung tumors. Whole-study results and caveats: Most high-frequency T-cell receptor beta clonotypes were specific to a single patient. Multiple tumor sites within a patient showed recurrence of identical dominant CDR3 beta clonotypes; site-unique high-frequency clones were present as well.

The starting template was genomic DNA from bulk tumor, 550 to 700 ng per sample. Every primary tumor yielded several biopsies, spaced far apart, that were taken during surgery. Patients with untreated, newly diagnosed non-small cell lung cancer underwent curative surgery. There were some 15 donors in total. They were all newly diagnosed non-small cell lung cancer patients undergoing surgery with curative intent. Multiplex PCR amplified the TCR beta CDR3 region. Its first round ran for approximately 11 cycles with 32 V and 13 J primers. TCRdb independently ran MiXCR on the multiplex PCR reads; one entry per CDR3 protein. Of some 10,000 distinct CDR3 sequences in the sample, about 25% are singletons; the top ten hold approximately 12%.

Sequencing was done on a sample of lung tumor tissue. The TCR comes from a man over 45 with non-small cell lung cancer. The chain carries TRBV19 and TRBJ2-5; D gene ambiguous. The CDR3 DNA is TGTGCCAGTAGCCCGCCGGGCAAAGAGACCCAGTACTTC. Translating gives CASSPPGKETQYF.